The clone carrying this T cell receptor beta chain has just one count. Its specificity is not known. PCR used 60 Vbeta primers and 13 Jbeta primers. Only in-frame clones appear in the TCRdb table, and some are missing; sequencing was by immunoSEQ multiplex PCR. The sample consists of 100,000 to 150,000 clones, less than 85% of them appearing once. This sample was included in a study of cytomegalovirus exposure and HLA in healthy donors. Study-wide points: Further analysis was carried out later, and it showed several of the most significant clusters appearing linked to common viral pathogens. V- and J-gene trimming in TCR beta was tied to a missense DCLRE1C variant by an analysis performed later. A few V segments could not be told apart, such as TRBV6-2 and TRBV6-3, and were left out.

The germline V and J ends were trimmed by 2 bases and 8 bases, with 9 bases remaining between them. The germline CDR1 and CDR2 sequences are MNHEY and SVGAGI. The CDR3 has 12 amino acids. The sequence was collected from a woman aged 40 to 50 in good health and CMV-seropositive. Sequences were obtained from PBMCs. The rearrangement links TRBV6-5 to TRBJ1-2, with D maybe TRBD1 (5 bases). CDR3 nucleotide sequence: TGTGCCAGCAGTTACAGGGGAAACGGCTACACCTTC. Residues: CASSYRGNGYTF.